The clone carrying this T cell receptor beta chain appeared a few times. Its antigen is unidentified. TCRdb ran MiXCR on the 5' RACE reads and lists one entry per CDR3 protein. The data hold 450,000 to 650,000 distinct CDR3 sequences, with less than 25% observed a single time. Trimming shortened V by 4 bases and J by 7 bases, and 16 bases separated the two germline ends. Germline lookup yields CDR1 KGHSY and CDR2 FQNENV. The CDR3 spans 14 residues. This sample is drawn from a study of T-cell memory formation after mild COVID-19. As for the study in general: TCR clusters were mostly confined to one donor each.

Study results and limitations: Of the contracting clones, CD4+ ones lay mainly in CM and EM, and CD8+ ones in EMRA. There were some responding clones in pre-infection memory, which suggested that cross-reactive memory had joined.

What was sequenced was PBMCs or a T cell subset sorted from them (not recorded which). The chain couples TRBV16 to TRBJ1-2; D unresolved. The TCR was taken from an adult woman who had mild COVID-19 (a few samples of this study predate the infection). Cell type and time point are not known. CDR3 nucleotide sequence: TGTGCCAGCAGCCCCCTTAACGGCGGAGCTGGCTACACCTTC. As protein: CASSPLNGGAGYTF. Filled out from reference TRBV16 and TRBJ1-2, the complete variable domain reads GEEVAQTPKHLVRGEGQKAKLYCAPIKGHSYVFWYQQVLKNEFKFLISFQNENVFDETGMPKERFSAKCLPNSPCSLEIQATKLEDSAVYFCASSPLNGGAGYTFGSGTRLTVV.